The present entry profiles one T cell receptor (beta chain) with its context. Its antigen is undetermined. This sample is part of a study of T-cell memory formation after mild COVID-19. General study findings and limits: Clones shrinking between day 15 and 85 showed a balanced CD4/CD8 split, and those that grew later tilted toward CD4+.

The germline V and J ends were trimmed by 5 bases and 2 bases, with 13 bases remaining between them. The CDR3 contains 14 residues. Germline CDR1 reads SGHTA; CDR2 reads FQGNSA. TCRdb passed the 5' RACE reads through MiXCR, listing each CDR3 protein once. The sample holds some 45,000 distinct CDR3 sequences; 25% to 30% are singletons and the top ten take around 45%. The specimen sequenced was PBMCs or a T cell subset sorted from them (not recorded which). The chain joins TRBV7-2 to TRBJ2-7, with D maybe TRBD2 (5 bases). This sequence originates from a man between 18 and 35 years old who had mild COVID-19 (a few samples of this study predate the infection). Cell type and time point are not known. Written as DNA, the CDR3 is TGTGCCAGCAGCCCGATCGGGGTAACCTACGAGCAGTACTTC. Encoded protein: CASSPIGVTYEQYF.